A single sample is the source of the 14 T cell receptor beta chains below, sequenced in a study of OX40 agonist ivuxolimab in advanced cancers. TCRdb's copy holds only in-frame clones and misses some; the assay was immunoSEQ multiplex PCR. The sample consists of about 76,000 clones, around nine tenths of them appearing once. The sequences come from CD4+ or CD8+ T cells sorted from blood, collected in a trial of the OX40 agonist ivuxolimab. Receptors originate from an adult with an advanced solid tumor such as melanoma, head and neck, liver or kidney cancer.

Here the CDR3 reads CAWSPGQGREETQYF. CDR3 coding DNA: TGTGCCTGGAGTCCCGGACAGGGTAGGGAAGAGACCCAGTACTTC. The chain is built from TRBV30 and TRBJ2-5, with 8 bases lining up with TRBD1. Per the germline V gene, CDR1 is GTSNPN and CDR2 is SVGIG (reference sequence). This CDR3 is 15 amino acids long. With 2 bases clipped from V and 3 bases from J, the junction kept 8 bases outside the gene matches.

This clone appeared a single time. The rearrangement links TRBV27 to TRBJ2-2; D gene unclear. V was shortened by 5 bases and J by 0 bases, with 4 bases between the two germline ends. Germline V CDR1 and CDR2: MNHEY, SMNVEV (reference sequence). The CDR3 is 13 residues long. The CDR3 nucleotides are TGTGCCAGCAGTCTACCGAACACCGGGGAGCTGTTTTTT. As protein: CASSLPNTGELFF.

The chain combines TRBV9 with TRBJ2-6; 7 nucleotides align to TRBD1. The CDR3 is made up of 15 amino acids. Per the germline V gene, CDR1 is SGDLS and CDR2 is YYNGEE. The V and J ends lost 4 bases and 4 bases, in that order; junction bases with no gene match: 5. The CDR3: CASSTGVPGANVLTF. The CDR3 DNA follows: TGTGCCAGCAGCACAGGGGTTCCCGGGGCCAACGTCCTGACTTTC. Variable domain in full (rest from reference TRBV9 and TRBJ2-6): DSGVTQTPKHLITATGQRVTLRCSPRSGDLSVYWYQQSLDQGLQFLIQYYNGEERAKGNILERFSAQQFPDLHSELNLSSLELGDSALYFCASSTGVPGANVLTFGAGSRLTVL.

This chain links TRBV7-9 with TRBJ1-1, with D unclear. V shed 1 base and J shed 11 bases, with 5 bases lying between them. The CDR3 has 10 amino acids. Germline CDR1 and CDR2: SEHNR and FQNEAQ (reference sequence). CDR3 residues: CASSLEVAFF. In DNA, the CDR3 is TGTGCCAGCAGCTTAGAGGTTGCTTTCTTT. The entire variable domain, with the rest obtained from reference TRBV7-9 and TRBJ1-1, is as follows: DTGVSQNPRHKITKRGQNVTFRCDPISEHNRLYWYRQTLGQGPEFLTYFQNEAQLEKSRLLSDRFSAERPKGSFSTLEIQRTEQGDSAMYLCASSLEVAFFGQGTRLTVV.

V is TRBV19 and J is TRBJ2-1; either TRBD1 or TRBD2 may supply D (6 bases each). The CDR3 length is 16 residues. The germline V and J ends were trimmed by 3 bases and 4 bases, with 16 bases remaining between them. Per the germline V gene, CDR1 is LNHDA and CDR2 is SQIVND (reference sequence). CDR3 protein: CASSMGPRGVYNEQFF. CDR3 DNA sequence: TGTGCCAGTAGTATGGGTCCTAGGGGGGTTTACAATGAGCAGTTCTTC. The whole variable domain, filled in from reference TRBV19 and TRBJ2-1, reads DGGITQSPKYLFRKEGQNVTLSCEQNLNHDAMYWYRQDPGQGLRLIYYSQIVNDFQKGDIAEGYSVSREKKESFPLTVTSAQKNPTAFYLCASSMGPRGVYNEQFFGPGTRLTVL.

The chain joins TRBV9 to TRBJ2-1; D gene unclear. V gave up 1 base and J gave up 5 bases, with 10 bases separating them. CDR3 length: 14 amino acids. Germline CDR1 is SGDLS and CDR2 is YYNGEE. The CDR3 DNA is TGTGCCAGCAGCGTATATGGTGGGCACAATGAGCAGTTCTTC. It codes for CASSVYGGHNEQFF.

This CDR3 is CASKDREQHEQYF. The CDR3 bases are TGTGCCAGCAAGGACAGGGAGCAACACGAGCAGTACTTC. This sequence joins TRBV2 and TRBJ2-7; 8 nucleotides line up with TRBD1. The V and J ends lost 7 bases and 5 bases, in that order; junction bases with no gene match: 7. Per the germline V gene, CDR1 is SNHLY and CDR2 is FYNNEI. This CDR3 comprises 13 residues.

The CDR3 DNA sequence: TGTGCCAGCAGCCGCGGGACAGGGGCAGAGACCCAGTACTTC. It specifies CASSRGTGAETQYF. This chain joins TRBV6-6 and TRBJ2-5; TRBD1 aligns across 10 bases. The V gene end was trimmed by 6 bases and the J gene end by 4 bases; junction bases not matched to a gene: 5. This CDR3 comprises 14 residues. Germline V CDR1 and CDR2: MNHNY, SVGAGI (reference sequence).

The CDR3 bases are TGTGCCAGCAGTTACGCAGGAACTAATGAAAAACTGTTTTTT. This encodes CASSYAGTNEKLFF. V is TRBV6-6 and J is TRBJ1-4; D ambiguous. CDR1 MNHNY and CDR2 SVGAGI come from the germline V gene (reference sequence). This CDR3 comprises 14 residues. Deletions cut 2 bases from V and 1 base from J, with 5 bases between.

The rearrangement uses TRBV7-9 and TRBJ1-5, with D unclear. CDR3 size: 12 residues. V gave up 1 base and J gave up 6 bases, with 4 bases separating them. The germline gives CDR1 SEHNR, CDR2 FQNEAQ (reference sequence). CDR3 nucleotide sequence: TGTGCCAGCAGCTTAGAAACTCAGCCCCAGCATTTT. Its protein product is CASSLETQPQHF.

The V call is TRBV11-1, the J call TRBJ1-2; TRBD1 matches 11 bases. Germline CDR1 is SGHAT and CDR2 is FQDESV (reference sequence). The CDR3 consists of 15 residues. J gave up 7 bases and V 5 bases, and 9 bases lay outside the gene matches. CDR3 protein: CASSPSGTGGGGYTF. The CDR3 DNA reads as TGTGCCAGCAGCCCCTCCGGGACAGGGGGAGGTGGCTACACCTTC. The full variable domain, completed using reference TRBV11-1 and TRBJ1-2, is EAEVAQSPRYKITEKSQAVAFWCDPISGHATLYWYRQILGQGPELLVQFQDESVVDDSQLPKDRFSAERLKGVDSTLKIQPAELGDSAMYLCASSPSGTGGGGYTFGSGTRLTVV.

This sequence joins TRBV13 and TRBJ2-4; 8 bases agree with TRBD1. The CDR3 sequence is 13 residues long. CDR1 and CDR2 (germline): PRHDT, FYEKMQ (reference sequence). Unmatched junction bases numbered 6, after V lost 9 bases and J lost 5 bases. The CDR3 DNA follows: TGTGCCAGGGGACAGGTCCCCCAAAACATTCAGTACTTC. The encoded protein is CARGQVPQNIQYF.

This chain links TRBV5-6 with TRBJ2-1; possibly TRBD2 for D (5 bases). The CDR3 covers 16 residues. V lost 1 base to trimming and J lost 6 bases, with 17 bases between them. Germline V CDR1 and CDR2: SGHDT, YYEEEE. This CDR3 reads CASSLRMGSGSNEQFF. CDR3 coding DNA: TGTGCCAGCAGCTTGAGGATGGGGTCGGGAAGCAATGAGCAGTTCTTC. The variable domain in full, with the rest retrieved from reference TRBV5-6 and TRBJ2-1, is DAGVTQSPTHLIKTRGQQVTLRCSPKSGHDTVSWYQQALGQGPQFIFQYYEEEERQRGNFPDRFSGHQFPNYSSELNVNALLLGDSALYLCASSLRMGSGSNEQFFGPGTRLTVL.

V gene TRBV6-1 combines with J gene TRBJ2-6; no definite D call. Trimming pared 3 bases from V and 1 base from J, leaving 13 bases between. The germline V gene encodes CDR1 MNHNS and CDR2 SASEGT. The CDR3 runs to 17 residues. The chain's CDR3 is CASSERQHQSGANVLTF. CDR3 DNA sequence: TGTGCCAGCAGTGAGCGACAACACCAATCTGGGGCCAACGTCCTGACTTTC.